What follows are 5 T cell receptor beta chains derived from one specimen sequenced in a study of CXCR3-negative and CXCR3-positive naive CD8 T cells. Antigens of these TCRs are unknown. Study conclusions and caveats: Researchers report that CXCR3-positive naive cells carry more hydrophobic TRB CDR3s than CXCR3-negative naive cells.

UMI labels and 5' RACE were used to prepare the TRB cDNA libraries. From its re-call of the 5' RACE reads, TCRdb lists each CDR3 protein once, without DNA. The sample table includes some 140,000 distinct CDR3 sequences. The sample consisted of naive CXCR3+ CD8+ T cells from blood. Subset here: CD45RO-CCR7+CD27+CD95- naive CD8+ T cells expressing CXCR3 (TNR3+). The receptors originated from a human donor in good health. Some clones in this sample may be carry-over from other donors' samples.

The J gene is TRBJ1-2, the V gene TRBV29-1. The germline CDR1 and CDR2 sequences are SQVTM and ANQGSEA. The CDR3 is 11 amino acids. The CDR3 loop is CSVARAWGYTF.

The CDR3 region is CASRPVDDEQYF. The rearrangement joins TRBV6-5 to TRBJ2-7; TCRdb calls TRBD1, which cannot be checked without DNA. The CDR3 loop spans 12 amino acids. The V gene's germline CDR1 is MNHEY and CDR2 SVGAGI.

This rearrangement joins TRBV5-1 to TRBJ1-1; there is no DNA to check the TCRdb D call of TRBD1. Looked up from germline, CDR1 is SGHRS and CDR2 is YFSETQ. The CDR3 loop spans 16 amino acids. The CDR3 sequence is CASSAGTGVMNTEAFF.

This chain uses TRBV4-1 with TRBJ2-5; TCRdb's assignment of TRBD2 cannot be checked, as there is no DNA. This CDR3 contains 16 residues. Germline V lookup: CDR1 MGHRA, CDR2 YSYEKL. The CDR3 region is CASSQSGGRRQETQYF.

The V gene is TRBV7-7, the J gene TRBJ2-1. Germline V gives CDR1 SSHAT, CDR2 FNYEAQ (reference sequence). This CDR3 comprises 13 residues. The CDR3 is CASSLIRGNEQFF.